The source of this T cell receptor beta chain is a study of blood T cells in healthy people across ages. Study-level points and caveats: Relative to aged donors, long-lived donors carried more naive CD4+ cells and displayed higher diversity.

Using a J-beta primer mix together with a sample-barcoded 5' primer, a second PCR was run for roughly 7 to 11 cycles. TCRdb called the 5' RACE reads again in MiXCR, with one record for every CDR3 protein. The sample includes approximately 2,000,000 distinct CDR3 sequences, 35% to 50% of them seen just once. Of note for this clonotype: What it binds is unknown.

Per-sample yields of isolated PBMCs were at least 7 million. V lost 3 bases, J lost 10 bases, and 12 bases stayed unmatched. Germline assignment: CDR1 SQVTM and CDR2 ANQGSEA. This CDR3 has 14 residues. V usage is TRBV29-1 and J usage is TRBJ2-1, with 7 bases identical to TRBD2. The clonotype comes from a human donor in good health. The sequenced sample was blood. CDR3 protein: CSVDVAGIEEEQFF. CDR3 bases: TGCAGCGTTGATGTAGCGGGTATCGAGGAGGAGCAGTTCTTC.